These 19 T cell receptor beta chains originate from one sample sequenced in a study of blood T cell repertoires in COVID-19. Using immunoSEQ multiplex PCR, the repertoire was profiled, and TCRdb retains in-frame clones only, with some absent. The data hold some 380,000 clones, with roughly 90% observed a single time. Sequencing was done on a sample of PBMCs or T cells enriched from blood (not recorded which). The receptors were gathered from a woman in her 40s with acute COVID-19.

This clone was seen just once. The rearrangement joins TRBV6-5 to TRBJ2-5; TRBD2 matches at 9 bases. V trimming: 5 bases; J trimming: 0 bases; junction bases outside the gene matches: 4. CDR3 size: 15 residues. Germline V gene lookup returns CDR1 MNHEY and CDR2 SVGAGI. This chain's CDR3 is CASSRASGDQETQYF. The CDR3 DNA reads TGTGCCAGCAGTCGGGCTAGCGGGGACCAAGAGACCCAGTACTTC.

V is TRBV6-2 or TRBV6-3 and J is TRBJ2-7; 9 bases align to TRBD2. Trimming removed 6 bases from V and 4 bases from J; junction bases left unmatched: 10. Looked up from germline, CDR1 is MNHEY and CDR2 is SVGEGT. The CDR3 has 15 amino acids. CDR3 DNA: TGTGCCAGCAGCCGAGGCGGGGGGGCTTCTTACGAGCAGTACTTC. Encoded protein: CASSRGGGASYEQYF.

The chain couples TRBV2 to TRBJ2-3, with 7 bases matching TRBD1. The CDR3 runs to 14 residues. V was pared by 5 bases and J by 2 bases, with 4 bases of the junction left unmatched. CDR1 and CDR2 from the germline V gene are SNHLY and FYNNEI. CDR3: CASSIGTDTDTQYF. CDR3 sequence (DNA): TGTGCCAGCAGTATCGGGACAGACACAGATACGCAGTATTTT.

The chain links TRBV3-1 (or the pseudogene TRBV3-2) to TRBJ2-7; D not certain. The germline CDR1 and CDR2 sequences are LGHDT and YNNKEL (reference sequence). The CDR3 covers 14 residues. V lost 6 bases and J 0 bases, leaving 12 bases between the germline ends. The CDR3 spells CASSPSRSSYEQYF. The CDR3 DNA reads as TGTGCCAGCAGTCCTAGTCGGAGCTCCTACGAGCAGTACTTC.

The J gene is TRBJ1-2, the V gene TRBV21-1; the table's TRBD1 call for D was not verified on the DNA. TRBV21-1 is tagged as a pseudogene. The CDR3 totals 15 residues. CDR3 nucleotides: TGTGCCAGCACCCTGGGGGCAGGGGGCGTTTGGGGCTACACCTTC. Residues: CASTLGAGGVWGYTF.

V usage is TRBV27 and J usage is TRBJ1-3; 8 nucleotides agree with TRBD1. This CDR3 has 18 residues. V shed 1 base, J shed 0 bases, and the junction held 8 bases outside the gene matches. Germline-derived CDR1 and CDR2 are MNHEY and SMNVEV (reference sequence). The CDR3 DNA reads TGTGCCAGCAGTTTATTAGTGACAGGGGACACCTCTGGAAACACCATATATTTT. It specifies CASSLLVTGDTSGNTIYF.

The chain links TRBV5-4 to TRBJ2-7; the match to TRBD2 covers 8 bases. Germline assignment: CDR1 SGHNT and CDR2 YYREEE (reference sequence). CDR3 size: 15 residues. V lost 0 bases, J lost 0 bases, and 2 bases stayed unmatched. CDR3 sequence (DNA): TGTGCCAGCAGCTTGGGTAGCGGGGCCTCCTACGAGCAGTACTTC. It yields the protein CASSLGSGASYEQYF.

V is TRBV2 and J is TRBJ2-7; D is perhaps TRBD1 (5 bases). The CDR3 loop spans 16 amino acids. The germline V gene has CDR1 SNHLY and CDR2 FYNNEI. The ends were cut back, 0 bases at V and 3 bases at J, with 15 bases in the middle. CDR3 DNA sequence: TGTGCCAGCAGTGAAGCGGATCCAGGGCGCCACTACGAGCAGTACTTC. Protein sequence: CASSEADPGRHYEQYF.

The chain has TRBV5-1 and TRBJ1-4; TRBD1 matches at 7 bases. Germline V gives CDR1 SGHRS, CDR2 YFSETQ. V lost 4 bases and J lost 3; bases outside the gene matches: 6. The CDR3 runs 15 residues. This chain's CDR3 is CASSVTGVANEKLFF. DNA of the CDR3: TGCGCCAGCAGCGTAACAGGGGTAGCTAATGAAAAACTGTTTTTT.

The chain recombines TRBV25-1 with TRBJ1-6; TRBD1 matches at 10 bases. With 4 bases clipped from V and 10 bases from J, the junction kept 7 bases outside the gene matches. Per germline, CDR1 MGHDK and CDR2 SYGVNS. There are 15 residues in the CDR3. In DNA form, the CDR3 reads TGTGCCAGCAGTGTTACCGGGACAGGGGACTCACCCCTCCACTTT. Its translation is CASSVTGTGDSPLHF. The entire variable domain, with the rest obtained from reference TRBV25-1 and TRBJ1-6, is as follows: EADIYQTPRYLVIGTGKKITLECSQTMGHDKMYWYQQDPGMELHLIHYSYGVNSTEKGDLSSESTVSRIRTEHFPLTLESARPSHTSQYLCASSVTGTGDSPLHFGNGTRLTVT.

The CDR3 DNA reads as TGTGCCAGCAGGGGGGGAGGGTCCACTGAAGCTTTCTTT. As protein: CASRGGGSTEAFF. This chain joins TRBV25-1 and TRBJ1-1, with a weak D call TRBD1 (5 bases). V lost 6 bases to trimming and J lost 4 bases, with 12 bases between them. Germline V lookup: CDR1 MGHDK, CDR2 SYGVNS. This CDR3 has 13 residues.

The CDR3 loop is CASRATLNTEAFF. The CDR3 DNA follows: TGCGCCAGCAGGGCAACCTTGAACACTGAAGCTTTCTTT. The rearrangement links TRBV10-1 to TRBJ1-1; D is unclear. This CDR3 has 13 amino acids. CDR1 and CDR2 (germline): WNHNN, SYGVQD (reference sequence). Trimming left V 6 bases short and J 0 bases short, with 8 bases between.

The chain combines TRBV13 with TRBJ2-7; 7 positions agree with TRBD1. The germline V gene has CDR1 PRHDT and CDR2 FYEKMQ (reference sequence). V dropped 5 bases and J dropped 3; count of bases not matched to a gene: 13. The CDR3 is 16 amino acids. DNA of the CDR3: TGTGCCAGCAGCCTTAGGCTCGGGACAGCTAGCTACGAGCAGTACTTC. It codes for CASSLRLGTASYEQYF.

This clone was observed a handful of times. DNA of the CDR3: TGTGCCTGGAGTGTTCGGAGTGATTCACCCCTCCACTTT. Residues: CAWSVRSDSPLHF. The gene calls are TRBV30 and TRBJ1-6; D remains unclear. The CDR3 has 13 amino acids. V lost 0 bases, J lost 8 bases, and 8 bases lay in between. The V gene's germline CDR1 is GTSNPN and CDR2 SVGIG (reference sequence).

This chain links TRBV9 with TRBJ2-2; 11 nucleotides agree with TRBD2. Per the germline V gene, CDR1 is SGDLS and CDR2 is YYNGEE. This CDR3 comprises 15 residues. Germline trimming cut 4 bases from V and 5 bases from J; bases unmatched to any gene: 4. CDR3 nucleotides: TGTGCCAGCAGCACTAGCGGGGGTCATACCGGGGAGCTGTTTTTT. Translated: CASSTSGGHTGELFF.

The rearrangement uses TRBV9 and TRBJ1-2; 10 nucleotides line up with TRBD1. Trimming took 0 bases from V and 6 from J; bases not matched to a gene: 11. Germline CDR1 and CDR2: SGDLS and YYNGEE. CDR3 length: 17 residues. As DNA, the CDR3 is TGTGCCAGCAGCGTAGGACCGGGACAGGGGAGTGTCGATGGCTACACCTTC. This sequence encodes CASSVGPGQGSVDGYTF.

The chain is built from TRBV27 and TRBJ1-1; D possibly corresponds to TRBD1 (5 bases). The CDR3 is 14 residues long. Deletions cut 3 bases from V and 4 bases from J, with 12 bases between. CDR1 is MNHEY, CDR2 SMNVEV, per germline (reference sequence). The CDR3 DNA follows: TGTGCCAGCAGTTTTTGGGGGGAGGGCACTGAAGCTTTCTTT. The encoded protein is CASSFWGEGTEAFF.

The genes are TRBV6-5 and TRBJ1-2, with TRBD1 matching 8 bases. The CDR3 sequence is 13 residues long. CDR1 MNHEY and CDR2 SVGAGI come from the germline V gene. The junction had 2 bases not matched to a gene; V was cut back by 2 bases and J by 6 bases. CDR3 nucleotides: TGTGCCAGCAGTTACCGGGACAGGAATGGCTACACCTTC. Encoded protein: CASSYRDRNGYTF.

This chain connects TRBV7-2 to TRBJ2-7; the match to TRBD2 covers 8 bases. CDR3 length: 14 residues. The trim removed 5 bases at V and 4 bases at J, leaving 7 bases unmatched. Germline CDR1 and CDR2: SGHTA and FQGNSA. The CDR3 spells CASSPSGGGYEQYF. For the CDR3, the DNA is TGTGCCAGCAGCCCGAGCGGGGGTGGGTACGAGCAGTACTTC.